A single sample gave rise to the 13 T cell receptor beta chains below, sequenced in a study of T cell responses to AZD1222 COVID-19 vaccine. The table came from immunoSEQ multiplex PCR; TCRdb's copy has only in-frame clones and leaves some out. The sample contains about 150,000 clones, 92% of which appear only once. The sequences come from peripheral blood, collected 28 days after the second AZD1222 dose. The source of these receptors is an adult who received the AZD1222 COVID-19 vaccine.

The rearrangement links TRBV10-3 to TRBJ2-2; 13 nucleotides line up with TRBD2. This CDR3 is built from 18 residues. J gave up 6 bases and V 0 bases, and 7 bases lay outside the gene matches. Germline loops: CDR1 ENHRY, CDR2 SYGVKD. CDR3 sequence reads: CAISESQAGLAGAGELFF. In DNA, the CDR3 is TGTGCCATCAGTGAGTCCCAAGCCGGACTAGCGGGAGCCGGGGAGCTGTTTTTT.

This chain uses TRBV6-2 or TRBV6-3 with TRBJ2-7; 13 nucleotides line up with TRBD2. The V gene end was trimmed by 5 bases and the J gene end by 4 bases; junction bases not matched to a gene: 8. This CDR3 has 16 residues. Germline CDR1 MNHEY, CDR2 SVGEGT. The CDR3 loop reads CASSKPGLAGSYEQYF. The CDR3 DNA reads as TGTGCCAGCAGTAAACCGGGACTAGCGGGAAGTTACGAGCAGTACTTC.

The V and J genes are TRBV11-3 and TRBJ2-7; a weak D match, TRBD1 (6 bases). Germline CDR1 reads SGHNT; CDR2 reads YENEEA. CDR3 length equals 16 residues. The V and J ends lost 5 bases and 2 bases respectively, with 19 bases between them. CDR3 DNA sequence: TGTGCCAGCAGCCAAGCTACTCAGGGGTCTACCTACGAGCAGTACTTC. This translates into CASSQATQGSTYEQYF.

The chain uses TRBV19 and TRBJ2-7; 9 bases are shared with TRBD1. Losses at the gene ends were 3 bases for V and 3 bases for J; bases not matched to a gene: 3. Germline V CDR1 and CDR2: LNHDA, SQIVND (reference sequence). The CDR3 has 14 residues. The CDR3 protein is CASSIWTGDYEQYF. As DNA, the CDR3 is TGTGCCAGTAGTATTTGGACAGGGGACTACGAGCAGTACTTC.

The chain recombines TRBV28 with TRBJ2-7; maybe TRBD1 (6 bases). The V gene's germline CDR1 is MDHEN and CDR2 SYDVKM. V lost 5 bases, J lost 0 bases, and 14 bases lay in between. The CDR3 is 15 amino acids. The CDR3, as DNA: TGTGCCAGCAGTCAGACCGGGACAACCTCCTACGAGCAGTACTTC. Its translation is CASSQTGTTSYEQYF.

The rearrangement uses TRBV5-6 and TRBJ2-1, with 8 bases lining up with TRBD1. V was clipped by 4 bases and J by 7 bases; unmatched bases: 4. This CDR3 is 13 amino acids long. Germline lookup yields CDR1 SGHDT and CDR2 YYEEEE. This CDR3 reads CASSEDRANEQFF. For the CDR3, the DNA is TGTGCCAGCAGCGAGGACAGGGCGAATGAGCAGTTCTTC.

The chain combines TRBV5-1 with TRBJ2-3, with 9 nucleotides matching TRBD2. Germline V lookup: CDR1 SGHRS, CDR2 YFSETQ. This CDR3 spans 15 amino acids. J was trimmed by 1 base and V by 6 bases; bases with no gene match: 6. DNA of the CDR3: TGCGCCAGCAAAATGACTAGCGGAGGCACAGATACGCAGTATTTT. Its translation is CASKMTSGGTDTQYF.

This rearrangement joins TRBV10-3 to TRBJ1-5, with D maybe TRBD1 (6 bases). V lost 3 bases and J lost 6, with 15 bases in between. From germline, CDR1 is ENHRY and CDR2 SYGVKD. This CDR3 has 15 residues. CDR3: CAISDKEGVFQPQHF. The CDR3 DNA reads TGTGCCATCAGTGACAAGGAGGGGGTTTTTCAGCCCCAGCATTTT.

The V gene is TRBV7-3, the J gene TRBJ1-1, with TRBD1 as a possible D gene (5 bases). Trimming took off 7 bases at V and 1 base at J, with 13 bases between the two ends. Per germline, CDR1 SGHTA and CDR2 FQGTGA. The CDR3 length is 14 residues. For the CDR3, the DNA is TGTGCCAGCACCCCGGGGCTTTCGAACACTGAAGCTTTCTTT. It specifies CASTPGLSNTEAFF.

V is TRBV30 and J is TRBJ1-5; D may be TRBD1 (5 bases). The CDR3 is made up of 15 amino acids. Trimming cost V 3 bases and J 2 bases, with 14 bases left between them. The germline gives CDR1 GTSNPN, CDR2 SVGIG (reference sequence). In nucleotides, the CDR3 is TGTGCCTGGAGCACGACGGGGGGTCGCAATCAGCCCCAGCATTTT. Protein product: CAWSTTGGRNQPQHF.

This chain connects TRBV6-1 to TRBJ1-2, with a weak D call TRBD1 (6 bases). The germline V gene has CDR1 MNHNS and CDR2 SASEGT. The CDR3 runs to 13 residues. The V and J ends lost 2 bases and 7 bases respectively, with 11 bases between them. CDR3 residues: CASSELGHFGYTF. The CDR3 nucleotides are TGTGCCAGCAGTGAACTGGGACACTTTGGCTACACCTTC.

The J gene is TRBJ2-1, the V gene TRBV3-1 (or the pseudogene TRBV3-2); D gene uncertain. Germline V gives CDR1 LGHDT, CDR2 YNNKEL (reference sequence). The CDR3 has 11 residues. V was cut by 4 bases and J by 5 bases, with 3 bases left in between. CDR3 amino acids: CASSRDNEQFF. Written as DNA, the CDR3 is TGTGCCAGCAGCCGGGACAATGAGCAGTTCTTC.

The chain is built from TRBV9 and TRBJ1-1, with TRBD1 matching 7 bases. The trim removed 4 bases at V and 6 bases at J, leaving 6 bases unmatched. The CDR3 contains 13 residues. Germline V gives CDR1 SGDLS, CDR2 YYNGEE. CDR3 residues: CASSLTGDAEAFF. The CDR3 coding sequence is TGTGCCAGCAGCCTTACAGGGGATGCTGAAGCTTTCTTT.